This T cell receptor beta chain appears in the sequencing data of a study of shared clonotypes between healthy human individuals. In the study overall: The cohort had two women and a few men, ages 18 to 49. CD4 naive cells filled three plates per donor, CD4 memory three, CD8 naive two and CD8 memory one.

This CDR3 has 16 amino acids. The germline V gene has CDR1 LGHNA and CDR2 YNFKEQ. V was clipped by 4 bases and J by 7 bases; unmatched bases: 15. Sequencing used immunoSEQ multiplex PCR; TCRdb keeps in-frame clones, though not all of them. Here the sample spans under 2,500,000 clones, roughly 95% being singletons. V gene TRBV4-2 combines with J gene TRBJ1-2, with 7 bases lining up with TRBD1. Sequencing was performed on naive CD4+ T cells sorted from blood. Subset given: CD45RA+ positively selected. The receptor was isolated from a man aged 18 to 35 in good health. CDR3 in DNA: TGTGCCAGCAGCCGCGGGGAAACAGGGGCTGTCGGTGGCTACACCTTC. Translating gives CASSRGETGAVGGYTF.